These T cell receptor beta chains were read from a single sample in a study of cytomegalovirus exposure and HLA in healthy donors. Using immunoSEQ multiplex PCR, the repertoire was profiled, and TCRdb retains in-frame clones only, with some absent. Recorded for this sample: about 120,000 clones. Sequenced sample: PBMCs. These receptors were collected from a man between 18 and 35 years old in good health and CMV-seronegative. Both conserved end residues are part of each CDR3. D genes are given only for firm matches.

J | D | V | DNA | CDR3
TRBJ2-2 | TRBD1 | TRBV5-5 | TGTGCCAGCAGCTCATTACAGGGGGGAACCGGGGAGCTGTTTTTT | CASSSLQGGTGELFF
TRBJ2-7 | TRBD1 | TRBV9 | TGTGCCAGCAGCGTAGATGGGGACAGGATATACGAGCAGTACTTC | CASSVDGDRIYEQYF
TRBJ1-1 | - | TRBV29-1 | TGCAGCGTAAGACGGGCTGAAGCTTTCTTT | CSVRRAEAFF
TRBJ2-7 | TRBD1 | TRBV7-8 | TGTGCCAGCAGCCCCGGGACAGGTATAAACGAGCAGTACTTC | CASSPGTGINEQYF
TRBJ2-1 | - | TRBV15 | TGTGCCACCTGGGGCACAGGGAGCTCCTACAATGAGCAGTTCTTC | CATWGTGSSYNEQFF
TRBJ1-3 | - | TRBV4-1 | TGCGCCAGCACCGCTTTTCAAGCGGGGGCTGGTGGAAACACCATATATTTT | CASTAFQAGAGGNTIYF
TRBJ2-5 | - | TRBV13 | TGTGCCAGCAGCTTAACCTTGGCGACCCAGTACTTC | CASSLTLATQYF
TRBJ2-2 | - | TRBV6-6 | TGTGCCAGCAGTTCCCCCAGTGGAGGCGACACCGGGGAGCTGTTTTTT | CASSSPSGGDTGELFF
TRBJ1-2 | - | TRBV9 | TGTGCCAGCAGCGTAGAGGAGAGCTATGGCTACACCTTC | CASSVEESYGYTF
TRBJ1-4 | - | TRBV7-9 | TGTGCCAGCAGCTTAAGGGAGACGACTAATGAAAAACTGTTTTTT | CASSLRETTNEKLFF
TRBJ2-1 | TRBD1 | TRBV5-1 | TGCGCCAGCAGCTCCTCCGGGACAGGGGCCAATGAGCAGTTCTTC | CASSSSGTGANEQFF
TRBJ1-1 | - | TRBV18 | TGTGCCAGCTCACCATTACATGATTCTTACACTGAAGCTTTCTTT | CASSPLHDSYTEAFF
TRBJ1-2 | TRBD1 | TRBV19 | TGTGCCAGTAGTATCCCAGGGGGCGGCTATGGCTACACCTTC | CASSIPGGGYGYTF
TRBJ2-1 | - | TRBV7-9 | TGTGCCAGCAGCTTAGAAGGGCAGGGATCCTACAATGAGCAGTTCTTC | CASSLEGQGSYNEQFF
TRBJ2-7 | - | TRBV2 | TGTGCCAGCAGTGAATCCGGTCCCCCGGGGGAGCAGTACTTC | CASSESGPPGEQYF
TRBJ2-6 | - | TRBV5-1 | TGCGCCAGCAGCTCGACAGGTTCTGGGGCCAACGTCCTGACTTTC | CASSSTGSGANVLTF
TRBJ2-5 | TRBD1 | TRBV7-7 | TGTGCTAGCAGCCCCAAGGGACAGGGGGTGCAGACCCAGTACTTC | CASSPKGQGVQTQYF
TRBJ2-1 | TRBD2 | TRBV6-1 | TGTGCCAGCGATAAGACGGGAGGGGTGGATGAGCAGTTCTTC | CASDKTGGVDEQFF
TRBJ2-1 | - | TRBV27 | TGTGCCAGCAGTTTTGACAAGTACAATGAGCAGTTCTTC | CASSFDKYNEQFF
TRBJ2-2 | TRBD1 | TRBV7-3 | TGTGCCAGCAGGTACAGGGGCGGCACCGGGGAGCTGTTTTTT | CASRYRGGTGELFF
TRBJ1-1 | TRBD1 | TRBV5-1 | TGCGCCAGCAGCTTCGGACAGGGGGCGAATATGGGCACTGAAGCTTTCTTT | CASSFGQGANMGTEAFF
TRBJ2-1 | TRBD1 | TRBV5-1 | TGCGCCAGCAGCCGGGACAGGGGTTACAATGAGCAGTTCTTC | CASSRDRGYNEQFF
TRBJ1-2 | - | TRBV7-9 | TGTGCCAGCAGGACGACAGAGAACTATGGCTACACCTTC | CASRTTENYGYTF
TRBJ2-7 | - | TRBV27 | TGTGCCAGCAGTTTATTGGGGAGCTTGGGCGAGCAGTACTTC | CASSLLGSLGEQYF
TRBJ2-2 | - | TRBV2 | TGTGCCAGCAGTCAAACCGGGGAGCTGTTTTTT | CASSQTGELFF
TRBJ2-6 | - | TRBV9 | TGTGCCAGCAGCCCGGGCTCTGGGGCCAACGTCCTGACTTTC | CASSPGSGANVLTF
TRBJ1-1 | - | TRBV10-3 | TGTGCCATCAGTAAAAAGCAGGGTACGAACACTGAAGCTTTCTTT | CAISKKQGTNTEAFF
TRBJ1-2 | - | TRBV28 | TGTGCCAGCGGGCCAGACATCAACTATGGCTACACCTTC | CASGPDINYGYTF
TRBJ2-2 | - | TRBV5-1 | TGCGCCAGCAGCCGTATTTCAGGGTTCACCGGGGAGCTGTTTTTT | CASSRISGFTGELFF
TRBJ1-2 | - | TRBV5-1 | TGCGCCAGCCGCCTGACTTTCGAGGCTCTTCTTTCCTATGGCTACACCTTC | CASRLTFEALLSYGYTF
TRBJ2-1 | TRBD1 | TRBV2 | TGTGCCAGCAGTGAAAACAGGGGCAATGAGCAGTTCTTC | CASSENRGNEQFF
TRBJ2-7 | TRBD1 | TRBV5-1 | TGCGCCAGCAGCTTGGCTGCAGGGGGTGGCGAGCAGTACTTC | CASSLAAGGGEQYF
TRBJ1-3 | TRBD1 | TRBV6-5 | TGTGCCAGCAAGGCGTGGACAGGGGCCGGAAACACCATATATTTT | CASKAWTGAGNTIYF
TRBJ2-1 | - | TRBV2 | TGTGCCAGCATATACGGGGGAAGGTACAATGAGCAGTTCTTC | CASIYGGRYNEQFF
TRBJ1-5 | TRBD1 | TRBV23-1 | TGCGCCAGCAGCGGCCCCCGGGACAGTCCTAATCAGCCCCAGCATTTT | CASSGPRDSPNQPQHF
TRBJ2-7 | TRBD1 | TRBV6-1 | TGTGCCAGCAGCCCGTCCGGGACAGGGGCCTACGAGCAGTACTTC | CASSPSGTGAYEQYF
TRBJ2-7 | TRBD1 | TRBV9 | TGTGCCAGCAGCGCCGGGACAGGTCCTTCTTACGAGCAGTACTTC | CASSAGTGPSYEQYF
TRBJ2-2 | - | TRBV6-1 | TGTGCCAGCAGTGTGACAGGCACCGGGGAGCTGTTCTTT | CASSVTGTGELFF
TRBJ2-3 | - | TRBV19 | TGTGCCAGTAGTATCAGGGCGGGCACAGATACGCAGTATTTT | CASSIRAGTDTQYF
TRBJ2-7 | TRBD1 | TRBV5-6 | TGTGCCAGCAGCCCCGTACCGGACAGGGCCTACGAGCAGTACTTC | CASSPVPDRAYEQYF
TRBJ2-5 | - | TRBV15 | TGTGCCACCAGCAGAGAGGCAGGGAGCGGGGAGACCCAGTACTTC | CATSREAGSGETQYF
TRBJ1-2 | TRBD1 | TRBV9 | TGTGCCAGCAGAGGGGACAGTAACTATGGCTACACCTTC | CASRGDSNYGYTF
TRBJ2-7 | - | TRBV6-1 | TGTGCCAGCAGTGAGTTGTCAGGGGCCCGATCGGTCGAGCAGTACTTC | CASSELSGARSVEQYF
TRBJ2-3 | - | TRBV10-1 | TGCGCCAGCAGTGAGGGGTGGTCGGGGGTCCGCACAGATACGCAGTATTTT | CASSEGWSGVRTDTQYF
TRBJ1-4 | - | TRBV18 | TGTGCCAGCTCACCGACGTGGCAGGGGAATGAAAAACTGTTTTTT | CASSPTWQGNEKLFF
TRBJ2-2 | TRBD2 | TRBV11-3 | TGTGCCAGCAGCTTAGACCCTGTGACTAGCGGGCTTAACACCGGGGAGCTGTTTTTT | CASSLDPVTSGLNTGELFF
TRBJ2-2 | TRBD2 | TRBV10-3 | TGTGCCATCAGTGCAACTAGCGGGGGTACCGGGGAGCTGTTTTTT | CAISATSGGTGELFF
TRBJ2-3 | - | TRBV20-1 | TGCAGTGCTATAGCCACAGATACGCAGTATTTT | CSAIATDTQYF
TRBJ2-1 | TRBD2 | TRBV7-6 | TGTGCCAGCAGAGGGGGACTAGCGGAGCTGTACAATGAGCAGTTCTTC | CASRGGLAELYNEQFF
TRBJ1-3 | TRBD1 | TRBV15 | TGTGCCACCAGCAGAGATCTCCCTGGGACAGGAGGAAACACCATATATTTT | CATSRDLPGTGGNTIYF
TRBJ1-2 | - | TRBV7-9 | TGTGCCAGCAGCGGGGGGGATGTTGGCTACACCTTC | CASSGGDVGYTF